This TCR beta chain was documented in a study of cytomegalovirus exposure and HLA in healthy donors. General observations from the study: Later on, an analysis tied roughly 17,000 TCR beta sequences to HLA alleles at 0.05 false discovery rate.

Of note for this clone: Its antigen remains unidentified.

PCR primers comprised 60 Vbeta and 13 Jbeta primers. The protocol was immunoSEQ multiplex PCR, while the TCRdb copy is restricted to in-frame clones and leaves out a portion. The sample contains around 170,000 clones, roughly 82% of which appear only once. CDR3 length equals 13 residues. Per the germline V gene, CDR1 is SNHLY and CDR2 is FYNNEI. Trimming removed 4 bases from V and 6 bases from J, with 9 bases in between. Among the donors, all were healthy bone marrow donors. This clonotype was sampled from a woman in her forties or fifties in good health and CMV-seropositive. The chain links TRBV2 to TRBJ1-4, with D possibly being TRBD1 (5 bases). The sequencing input was PBMCs. CDR3 sequence: CASSAVRDEKLFF. In nucleotides, the CDR3 is TGTGCCAGCAGTGCTGTCAGGGATGAAAAACTGTTTTTT.